Listed below are T cell receptor beta chains from one sample, sequenced in a study of T-cell memory formation after mild COVID-19. MiXCR was run by TCRdb on the 5' RACE reads, yielding one entry per CDR3 protein. The data show under 85,000 distinct CDR3 sequences, around 14% seen once. Sequencing input: PBMCs or a T cell subset sorted from them (not recorded which). The receptor source for this set is an adult woman who had mild COVID-19 (a few samples of this study predate the infection). Cell type and time point are not known. The CDR3 runs from the conserved cysteine through the conserved F or W. Each record gives: J gene, clone size, V gene, D gene, CDR3 protein, CDR3 DNA. A D gene is named only where the DNA matches it firmly. For some rows the clone size is stated as once, few or many, or as a class when expanded; others skip it.

>TRBJ2-1|.|TRBV30|TRBD2
CAWSSGRAGDEQFF
TGTGCCTGGTCTAGCGGGAGGGCCGGGGATGAGCAGTTCTTC
>TRBJ1-2|.|TRBV7-9|.
CASSLGFGQGGYTF
TGTGCCAGCAGCTTAGGGTTTGGACAAGGTGGCTACACCTTC
>TRBJ2-5|.|TRBV28|TRBD1
CASSLRTGGTEETQYF
TGTGCCAGCAGTTTAAGGACAGGGGGGACCGAAGAGACCCAGTACTTC
>TRBJ2-1|.|TRBV19|.
CASSISGTYNEQFF
TGTGCCAGTAGTATTTCAGGGACCTACAATGAGCAGTTCTTC
>TRBJ2-5|.|TRBV12-3/TRBV12-4|TRBD1
CASSPHGTGGQETQYF
TGTGCCAGCAGTCCCCATGGGACAGGGGGCCAGGAGACCCAGTACTTC
>TRBJ2-1|.|TRBV20-1|.
CSARRGGSNEQFF
TGCAGTGCAAGGAGGGGGGGCAGCAATGAGCAGTTCTTC
>TRBJ2-3|.|TRBV29-1|.
CSVEALTDTQYF
TGCAGCGTTGAGGCCCTCACAGATACGCAGTATTTT
>TRBJ2-3|many|TRBV4-2|TRBD2
CASSQEGGADTQYF
TGTGCCAGCAGCCAGGAGGGAGGGGCAGATACGCAGTATTTT
>TRBJ1-1|.|TRBV30|.
CAWSQDMNTEAFF
TGTGCCTGGAGTCAAGACATGAACACTGAAGCTTTCTTT
>TRBJ2-3|.|TRBV30|TRBD2
CAWSLLAGGRDTQYF
TGTGCCTGGAGCCTACTAGCGGGAGGGAGAGATACGCAGTATTTT
>TRBJ2-3|.|TRBV3-1|.
CASRTSTDTQYF
TGTGCCAGCCGGACATCCACAGATACGCAGTATTTT
>TRBJ2-5|few|TRBV10-2|.
CASSEGRARETQYF
TGCGCCAGCAGTGAAGGTCGGGCCCGGGAGACCCAGTACTTC
>TRBJ2-1|few|TRBV20-1|.
CSARARTYNEQFF
TGCAGTGCCAGAGCGAGAACCTACAATGAGCAGTTCTTC
>TRBJ1-1|many|TRBV20-1|.
CSVKGTADTEAFF
TGCAGTGTTAAAGGGACTGCCGACACTGAAGCTTTCTTT
>TRBJ2-1|many|TRBV29-1|.
CSVIGPKGDEQFF
TGCAGCGTTATAGGACCTAAGGGGGATGAGCAGTTCTTC
>TRBJ1-1|.|TRBV7-8|.
CASSFSTEAFF
TGTGCCAGCAGCTTCTCCACTGAAGCTTTCTTT
>TRBJ2-5|.|TRBV25-1|TRBD2
CASSEWGSSGSGETQYF
TGTGCCAGCAGTGAATGGGGGTCTAGCGGGAGCGGAGAGACCCAGTACTTC
>TRBJ2-7|few|TRBV7-4|TRBD2
CASSQGTSGFYEQYF
TGTGCCAGCAGCCAAGGGACTAGCGGATTCTACGAGCAGTACTTC
>TRBJ1-6|.|TRBV11-2|.
CASSLDSYSYNSPLHF
TGTGCCAGCAGCTTGGACAGCTACTCCTATAATTCACCCCTCCACTTT
>TRBJ2-7|few|TRBV20-1|.
CSAPDRYYEQYF
TGCAGTGCTCCGGACAGATACTACGAGCAGTACTTC
>TRBJ2-1|few|TRBV12-3/TRBV12-4|TRBD1
CASSHLGTADNEQFF
TGTGCCAGCAGTCATCTGGGGACAGCAGACAATGAGCAGTTCTTC
>TRBJ2-7|.|TRBV11-2|.
CASSLITEQYF
TGTGCCAGCAGCTTAATCACTGAGCAGTACTTC
>TRBJ1-2|.|TRBV20-1|.
CSARAMGAHTF
TGCAGTGCTAGAGCGATGGGGGCGCACACCTTC
>TRBJ2-7|.|TRBV11-1|.
CASSLWARGAYEQYF
TGTGCCAGCAGCTTATGGGCTAGAGGAGCCTACGAGCAGTACTTC
>TRBJ2-7|.|TRBV29-1|.
CSVQDQGSSYEQYF
TGCAGCGTTCAGGATCAGGGGAGCTCCTACGAGCAGTACTTC
>TRBJ2-1|few|TRBV29-1|TRBD2
CSVEPGLAMYNEQFF
TGCAGCGTTGAACCGGGACTAGCGATGTACAATGAGCAGTTCTTC
>TRBJ2-7|.|TRBV27|.
CASSLSGYYEQYF
TGTGCCAGCAGTTTATCGGGGTACTACGAGCAGTACTTC
>TRBJ2-1|.|TRBV25-1|TRBD2
CASSDGGTSGLFYNEQFF
TGTGCCAGCAGTGATGGGGGGACTAGCGGCTTATTCTACAATGAGCAGTTCTTC
>TRBJ2-7|few|TRBV11-3|TRBD1
CASSHSGQGNYEQYF
TGTGCCAGCAGTCATTCGGGACAGGGTAACTACGAGCAGTACTTC
>TRBJ2-5|few|TRBV25-1|.
CASSVQEVETQYF
TGTGCCAGCAGTGTCCAGGAGGTAGAGACCCAGTACTTC
>TRBJ2-2|.|TRBV6-1|.
CASSEAPLHRTGELFF
TGTGCCAGCAGTGAAGCGCCACTTCACAGGACCGGGGAGCTGTTTTTT
>TRBJ2-7|.|TRBV20-1|TRBD1
CSARDRDYEQYF
TGCAGTGCTAGGGACAGGGACTACGAGCAGTACTTC
>TRBJ2-7|.|TRBV7-8|TRBD2
CASTAGRGAGADEQYF
TGTGCCAGCACCGCCGGGAGGGGAGCGGGGGCTGACGAGCAGTACTTC
>TRBJ2-2|.|TRBV7-4|.
CASSFLQPHGGGIVRPNTGELFF
TGTGCCAGCAGCTTCCTTCAGCCCCACGGGGGCGGGATCGTTCGCCCGAACACCGGGGAGCTGTTTTTT
>TRBJ2-4|few|TRBV18|.
CASSPVVSLRAKNIQYF
TGTGCCAGCTCACCAGTCGTATCTCTGAGAGCCAAAAACATTCAGTACTTC
>TRBJ1-4|.|TRBV6-1|TRBD1
CASSEEQGANEKLFF
TGTGCCAGCAGTGAGGAGCAGGGGGCTAATGAAAAACTGTTTTTT
>TRBJ2-1|.|TRBV6-5|TRBD2
CASSHSGRDYNEQFF
TGTGCCAGCAGTCATAGCGGGCGCGACTACAATGAGCAGTTCTTC